The 12 T cell receptor beta chains reported below all come from one sample, sequenced in a study of T cell repertoires in cytomegalovirus infection. These receptors have no identified antigens. In TCRdb, the reads were re-called with MiXCR into one record per CDR3 protein. The profile covers about 920,000 distinct CDR3 sequences, with approximately 32% appearing a single time and roughly 13% taken by the ten largest. The specimen comprised cultured CD8+ T cells from PBMCs, sampled from culture after CMV antigen stimulation. These receptors were collected from a human donor in good health (CMV status not recorded). Some clones in this sample may be carry-over from other donors' samples.

In the case of this clonotype: The junction and the germline gene differ at one end; a read error may be behind it. The chain has TRBV29-1 and TRBJ2-3; D is tentatively TRBD1 or TRBD2 (5 bases each). The germline CDR1 and CDR2 sequences are SQVTM and ANQGSEA. The CDR3 contains 16 residues. The CDR3 protein is CSVEGHQERSTDTQYF. The CDR3 region has the DNA TGTAGCGTTGAAGGACACCAGGAGAGGAGCACAGATACGCAGTATTTT.

The chain couples TRBV6-1 to TRBJ1-5; a weak D match, TRBD1 (5 bases). This CDR3 spans 16 amino acids. V was trimmed by 2 bases and J by 3 bases, leaving 14 bases between them. CDR1 is MNHNS and CDR2 is SASEGT in the germline V gene. DNA for the CDR3: TGTGCCAGCAGTGAACCAGGGATTTCGGACAATCAGCCCCAGCATTTT. Amino acids: CASSEPGISDNQPQHF.

V gene TRBV27 combines with J gene TRBJ1-2; the match to TRBD1 covers 7 bases. The CDR3 loop spans 14 amino acids. Germline trimming cut 0 bases from V and 6 bases from J; bases unmatched to any gene: 4. From germline, CDR1 is MNHEY and CDR2 SMNVEV (reference sequence). The CDR3 reads CASSLSGQVDGYTF. The CDR3 region has the DNA TGTGCCAGCAGTTTATCAGGACAGGTTGATGGCTACACCTTC.

This clonotype was seen a few times. The V call is TRBV27, the J call TRBJ2-1, with 9 bases aligning to TRBD1. This CDR3 is 14 amino acids long. The trim removed 4 bases at V and 9 bases at J, leaving 7 bases unmatched. The germline V gene encodes CDR1 MNHEY and CDR2 SMNVEV (reference sequence). CDR3 amino acids: CASSSWTGAVEQFF. For the CDR3, the DNA is TGTGCCAGCAGTTCATGGACAGGGGCGGTTGAGCAGTTCTTC.

This clonotype came up a few times. The V and J genes are TRBV6-1 and TRBJ2-5; the match to TRBD2 covers 10 bases. With 8 bases clipped from V and 5 bases from J, the junction kept 8 bases outside the gene matches. Germline CDR1 MNHNS, CDR2 SASEGT. The CDR3 runs to 14 residues. DNA of the CDR3: TGTGCCAGCGCTCAACCGGGACTAGCGGAGACCCAGTACTTC. Its protein product is CASAQPGLAETQYF.

The chain recombines TRBV2 with TRBJ2-7; no reliable D call. This CDR3 has 8 residues. The germline V gene has CDR1 SNHLY and CDR2 FYNNEI. CDR3 nucleotide sequence: TGTGCCAGCAGCCTCCGGAACGTC. The encoded protein is CASSLRNV.

The table lists this clonotype with a few counts. V gene TRBV5-4 combines with J gene TRBJ2-3, with 11 bases matching TRBD1. CDR3 length: 15 residues. Germline V gene lookup returns CDR1 SGHNT and CDR2 YYREEE (reference sequence). With V trimmed by 4 bases and J by 5 bases, 6 bases remained unmatched. CDR3 DNA sequence: TGTGCCAGCAGCCGCCCCGGGACAGGGGGAGATACGCAGTATTTT. Translated: CASSRPGTGGDTQYF.

The table lists this clonotype with many counts. The chain carries TRBV7-8 and TRBJ2-5; D possibly matches TRBD1 or TRBD2 (5 bases each). The CDR3 has 14 residues. The germline V and J ends were trimmed by 3 bases and 2 bases, with 10 bases remaining between them. Germline V gene sequence: CDR1 SGHVS, CDR2 FQNEAQ. Here the CDR3 DNA reads TGTGCCAGCAGCTTTGGGGGAATACAAGAGACCCAGTACTTC. Protein sequence: CASSFGGIQETQYF.

This clonotype was counted a few times. The chain recombines TRBV10-3 with TRBJ1-2; TRBD1 agrees at 10 bases. Germline V lookup: CDR1 ENHRY, CDR2 SYGVKD. Trimming removed 8 bases from V and 6 bases from J; junction bases left unmatched: 12. The CDR3 spans 15 residues. CDR3 sequence reads: CAIPKNPGQGNGYTF. CDR3 coding DNA: TGTGCCATCCCCAAAAATCCGGGACAGGGGAATGGCTACACCTTC.

This clonotype was picked up a small number of times. The chain links TRBV11-3 to TRBJ2-2, with 8 bases that match TRBD2. The CDR3 spans 17 residues. V shed 1 base, J shed 4 bases, and the junction held 8 bases outside the gene matches. Germline lookup yields CDR1 SGHNT and CDR2 YENEEA. The CDR3 sequence is CASSLALGSGGTGELFF. The CDR3 nucleotides are TGTGCCAGCAGCTTAGCCCTCGGCAGCGGGGGCACCGGGGAGCTGTTTTTT.

This clonotype has a count of ten or more. V is TRBV7-8 and J is TRBJ2-5; the match to TRBD2 covers 11 bases. The CDR3 has 16 amino acids. Germline lookup yields CDR1 SGHVS and CDR2 FQNEAQ. Trimming took 1 base from V and 2 from J; bases not matched to a gene: 3. This CDR3 is CASSLVSSGGQETQYF. In DNA, the CDR3 is TGTGCCAGCAGCTTAGTCTCTAGCGGGGGGCAAGAGACCCAGTACTTC. Filled out from reference TRBV7-8 and TRBJ2-5, the complete variable domain reads GAGVSQSPRYKVAKRGQDVALRCDPISGHVSLFWYQQALGQGPEFLTYFQNEAQLDKSGLPSDRFFAERPEGSVSTLKIQRTQQEDSAVYLCASSLVSSGGQETQYFGPGTRLLVL.

The gene calls are TRBV27 and TRBJ1-5; D might be TRBD1 (6 bases). The germline CDR1 and CDR2 sequences are MNHEY and SMNVEV (reference sequence). V gave up 2 bases and J gave up 6 bases, with 14 bases separating them. This CDR3 region has 15 residues. Here the CDR3 reads CASSLQTGSGQPQHF. The CDR3 DNA is TGTGCCAGCAGTTTACAAACAGGGTCCGGTCAGCCCCAGCATTTT.